The T cell receptor (beta chain) described here comes from a study of T cells in Graves' hyperthyroidism and ophthalmopathy. General study points: Most thyroid clonotypes expanded above 0.001 appeared in blood too.

In its sample, this clonotype was seen once. The antigen is undetermined. Using RNA transcripts as the source, TCR beta CDR3 regions were amplified. The study used the HTBI primer set for a first-round RT-PCR of the TCR CDR3. TCRdb itself ran the multiplex PCR reads through MiXCR, one entry per CDR3 protein. Of hundreds of thousands of distinct CDR3 sequences listed, 45% are singletons. The CDR3 has 14 amino acids. Germline V gene data show CDR1 as DFQATT and CDR2 as SNEGSKA (reference sequence). The V end was cut by 5 bases, the J end by 0 bases, with 13 bases between. This chain joins TRBV20-1 and TRBJ2-5; D gene unclear. This TCR was recovered from an adult man with Graves' disease, either hyperthyroidism or ophthalmopathy (not recorded which). The sample consisted of peripheral blood or thyroid tissue (not recorded which). The CDR3 bases are TGCAGTGCTTCGGCAGACCTGTACCAAGAGACCCAGTACTTC. Protein product: CSASADLYQETQYF.